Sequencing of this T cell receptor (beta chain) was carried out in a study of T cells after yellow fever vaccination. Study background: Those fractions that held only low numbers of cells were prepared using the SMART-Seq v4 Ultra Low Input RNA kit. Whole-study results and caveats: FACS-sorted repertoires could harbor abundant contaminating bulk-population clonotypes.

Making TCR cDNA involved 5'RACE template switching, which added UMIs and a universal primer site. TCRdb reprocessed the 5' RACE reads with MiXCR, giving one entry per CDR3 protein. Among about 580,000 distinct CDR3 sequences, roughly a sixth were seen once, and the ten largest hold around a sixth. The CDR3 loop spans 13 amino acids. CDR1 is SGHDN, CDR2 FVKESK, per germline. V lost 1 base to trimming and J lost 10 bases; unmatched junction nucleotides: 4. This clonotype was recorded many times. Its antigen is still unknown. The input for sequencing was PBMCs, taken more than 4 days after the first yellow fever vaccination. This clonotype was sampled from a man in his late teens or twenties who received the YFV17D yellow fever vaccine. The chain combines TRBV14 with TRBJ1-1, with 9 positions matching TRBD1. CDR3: CASSQAETGGAFF. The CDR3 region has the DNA TGTGCCAGCAGCCAAGCCGAGACAGGGGGAGCTTTCTTT.